The 4 T cell receptor beta chains below come from one sample, sequenced in a study of blood T cell repertoires in COVID-19 (TCRdb year 2020). Library construction relied on the immunoSEQ multiplex PCR assay. TCRdb took this table from immuneACCESS and kept in-frame rearrangements with V and J called. Such tables lack part of the clones; where checked against another copy, unresolved V genes explain under half of the gap, and the rest is unexplained. The sample includes 15,000 to 20,000 clones, with over 75% observed a single time. The top ten hold approximately 28% of the sample. Sequences were obtained from peripheral blood. These receptors were obtained from a woman aged 65 to 85 with active COVID-19.

This clone turned up a few times. V usage is TRBV6-5 and J usage is TRBJ2-6; perhaps TRBD2 as D (7 bases). This CDR3 contains 15 residues. With 9 bases removed from V and 4 bases from J, the gap between germline ends came to 16 bases. Germline CDR1 reads MNHEY; CDR2 reads SVGAGI. CDR3 in DNA: TGTGCCAGTAAGGGGGGGGCAGCCGGGGCCAACGTCCTGACTTTC. Translation: CASKGGAAGANVLTF.

This chain uses TRBV18 with TRBJ1-5, with D tentatively TRBD1 (5 bases). CDR3 size: 13 residues. CDR1 and CDR2 (germline): KGHSH, LQKENI. Trimming took 5 bases from V and 1 from J, leaving 6 bases between them. CDR3 residues: CASSRGSNQPQHF. Here the CDR3 DNA reads TGTGCCAGCTCAAGGGGAAGCAATCAGCCCCAGCATTTT. Based on the CDR3 plus reference TRBV18 and TRBJ1-5, the full variable domain is NAGVMQNPRHLVRRRGQEARLRCSPMKGHSHVYWYRQLPEEGLKFMVYLQKENIIDESGMPKERFSAEFPKEGPSILRIQQVVRGDSAAYFCASSRGSNQPQHFGDGTRLSIL.

The chain employs TRBV6-6 and TRBJ2-7; TRBD1 matches at 7 bases. This CDR3 spans 14 amino acids. J lost 5 bases, V lost 2 bases, and 6 bases had no gene match. Per germline, CDR1 MNHNY and CDR2 SVGAGI (reference sequence). The CDR3 region is CASSYRQGKDEQYF. The CDR3, as DNA: TGTGCCAGCAGTTACCGACAGGGAAAGGACGAGCAGTACTTC.

CDR3 nucleotide sequence: TGCGCCAGCAGCTTGTCTACGGGAGCGATAGATACGCAGTATTTT. This sequence encodes CASSLSTGAIDTQYF. This chain links TRBV5-1 with TRBJ2-3, with a tentative D call TRBD2 (6 bases). CDR1 SGHRS and CDR2 YFSETQ come from the germline V gene. The V gene lost 1 base and the J gene lost 5 bases, with 14 bases spanning the gap. CDR3 length equals 15 residues.